Below are 9 T cell receptor beta chains sequenced from a single sample in a study of blood T cell repertoires in COVID-19. Assay: immunoSEQ multiplex PCR; the TCRdb copy retains only in-frame clones and omits some. Of 350,000 to 450,000 clones listed, about nine tenths are singletons. Sequenced: PBMCs or T cells enriched from blood (not recorded which). The receptors come from a woman in her 30s who had recovered from COVID-19.

The chain has TRBV14 and TRBJ1-2; D call uncertain. Trimming pared 5 bases from V and 7 bases from J, leaving 11 bases between. CDR1 and CDR2 (germline): SGHDN, FVKESK. This CDR3 contains 12 residues. The CDR3 reads CASSFSSSGYTF. The CDR3 DNA is TGTGCCAGCAGCTTTTCGTCCAGTGGCTACACCTTC.

V and J are TRBV25-1 and TRBJ2-5; D is perhaps TRBD2 (7 bases). The germline gives CDR1 MGHDK, CDR2 SYGVNS. Trimming removed 1 base at V and 5 bases at J, with 11 bases between. There are 14 residues in the CDR3. The CDR3 loop reads CASSEFRGGETQYF. The CDR3 DNA sequence: TGTGCCAGCAGTGAATTCAGGGGAGGGGAGACCCAGTACTTC. The whole variable domain, remainder taken from reference TRBV25-1 and TRBJ2-5, is EADIYQTPRYLVIGTGKKITLECSQTMGHDKMYWYQQDPGMELHLIHYSYGVNSTEKGDLSSESTVSRIRTEHFPLTLESARPSHTSQYLCASSEFRGGETQYFGPGTRLLVL.

This clone was observed a single time. The CDR3 region has the DNA TGTGCCAGCAGCAAAGAGATTAGTTTGGGCAGTCCCTACGAGCAGTACTTC. Translated: CASSKEISLGSPYEQYF. The genes are TRBV21-1 and TRBJ2-7; no check of the table's D call, TRBD1, against the DNA was made. TRBV21-1 constitutes a pseudogene. This CDR3 has 17 residues.

The CDR3 DNA follows: TGCAGTGCTGGGAGGGGGGAGACCCAGTACTTC. It translates to CSAGRGETQYF. The V gene is TRBV20-1, the J gene TRBJ2-5; D perhaps matches TRBD2 (7 bases). Trimming removed 5 bases at V and 5 bases at J, with 9 bases between. CDR1 and CDR2 from the germline V gene are DFQATT and SNEGSKA (reference sequence). CDR3 size: 11 residues.

A few counts support this clone. The V gene is TRBV30, the J gene TRBJ1-3; 7 bases line up with TRBD1. Germline-derived CDR1 and CDR2 are GTSNPN and SVGIG (reference sequence). Unmatched junction bases numbered 4, after V lost 8 bases and J lost 0 bases. The CDR3 extends over 13 amino acids. The CDR3, as DNA: TGTGCCCGCGGGACAGACTCTGGAAACACCATATATTTT. The encoded protein is CARGTDSGNTIYF.

V is TRBV4-1 and J is TRBJ2-7, with 11 positions matching TRBD2. Trimming at V came to 4 bases and at J to 1 base, leaving 6 bases not matched to a gene. Germline assignment: CDR1 MGHRA and CDR2 YSYEKL. This CDR3 contains 16 residues. The CDR3 sequence: CASSPGLAGVSYEQYF. The CDR3 DNA reads as TGCGCCAGCAGCCCTGGACTAGCGGGCGTGTCCTACGAGCAGTACTTC.

The V and J genes are TRBV30 and TRBJ2-7; D remains unclear. This CDR3 has 14 amino acids. Germline CDR1 is GTSNPN and CDR2 is SVGIG (reference sequence). With 1 base removed from V and 3 bases from J, the gap between germline ends came to 13 bases. CDR3: CAWSAQAGYYEQYF. The CDR3 nucleotides read TGTGCCTGGAGTGCTCAGGCAGGCTACTACGAGCAGTACTTC.

This clone occurred a few times. The CDR3 here is CASSAGVRQPQHF. The CDR3 nucleotides are TGTGCCAGCAGTGCCGGGGTACGTCAGCCCCAGCATTTT. The V call is TRBV2, the J call TRBJ1-5; no reliable D call. Germline CDR1 is SNHLY and CDR2 is FYNNEI. This CDR3 comprises 13 residues. Trimming shortened V by 4 bases and J by 6 bases, and 10 bases separated the two germline ends.

This chain uses TRBV12-3 or TRBV12-4 with TRBJ2-5; unclear D gene. This CDR3 is 13 amino acids long. The V end lost 6 bases, the J end lost 5 bases, and 13 bases lay between the germline ends. DNA of the CDR3: TGTGCCAGCAGCCCTCCCGGGTACGAGACCCAGTACTTC. Amino acids: CASSPPGYETQYF.